This TCR beta chain was retrieved from a study of blood T cell repertoires in COVID-19. Clones were read by immunoSEQ multiplex PCR, and TCRdb kept only the in-frame ones, dropping some. The data show about 300,000 clones, under 90% seen once. This CDR3 is built from 14 residues. The germline CDR1 and CDR2 sequences are SGHTA and FQGTGA. Trimming stripped 1 base from V and 4 bases from J, with 10 bases between. The TCR was taken from a woman under 40 with COVID-19, enrolled during active disease. Sequences were obtained from peripheral blood. J is TRBJ1-2 and V is TRBV7-3; the D is unclear. The CDR3 nucleotides are TGTGCCAGCAGCTTAAGTGGGGAGGGCTATGGCTACACCTTC. Amino acid sequence: CASSLSGEGYGYTF.